Shown below are 19 T cell receptor beta chains from a single sample sequenced in a study of long-term antiretroviral therapy in people with HIV (dated by TCRdb to between 2022 and 2023). The immunoSEQ hsTCRB v3.0 assay was used at survey level resolution to sequence the TRB variable region. TCRdb carries this immuneACCESS record with in-frame sequences only. Its versions omit some clonotypes, under half of them owing to an unresolved V gene in the studies checked, with the rest unexplained. The sample table contains around 17,000 clones; only one count was recorded for about 86% of them. The top ten hold roughly 8.3% of the sample. The sequencing used unsorted PBMCs, collected 0.1 years after starting antiretroviral therapy. Every receptor here comes from a man between 18 and 35 years old with HIV.

This clone has only a few counts. The chain is built from TRBV7-9 and TRBJ2-7; tentative D call: TRBD1 (6 bases). Germline V gene data show CDR1 as SEHNR and CDR2 as FQNEAQ (reference sequence). V was trimmed by 5 bases and J by 6 bases, leaving 20 bases between them. The CDR3 sequence is 15 residues long. CDR3 bases: TGTGCCAGCAGCCTTGGACAGAGCCTTGGAGGCGAGCAGTACTTC. Translation gives CASSLGQSLGGEQYF.

J is TRBJ1-1 and V is TRBV29-1; tentatively, D is TRBD1 (6 bases). The germline V gene encodes CDR1 SQVTM and CDR2 ANQGSEA. The CDR3 sequence is 15 residues long. With 4 bases removed from V and 7 bases from J, the gap between germline ends came to 22 bases. The CDR3 DNA is TGCAGCGTTGTTTTACGGGGGGCAAGTTCAAGTGAAGCTTTCTTT. It yields the protein CSVVLRGASSSEAFF.

The gene calls are TRBV11-2 and TRBJ1-2; D remains unclear. The CDR3 loop spans 14 amino acids. The germline V and J ends were trimmed by 1 base and 4 bases, with 10 bases remaining between them. Looked up from germline, CDR1 is SGHAT and CDR2 is FQNNGV. In DNA, the CDR3 is TGTGCCAGCAGCTTAGTCTCAGATACCTATGGCTACACCTTC. Encoded protein: CASSLVSDTYGYTF.

DNA for the CDR3: TGCAGTGCTAGGGGACGCTCCGAAGCTTTCTTT. Translating gives CSARGRSEAFF. The V call is TRBV20-1, the J call TRBJ1-1, with D perhaps TRBD1 (5 bases). CDR3 length: 11 residues. The V gene lost 3 bases and the J gene lost 8 bases, with 10 bases spanning the gap. Germline V gene data show CDR1 as DFQATT and CDR2 as SNEGSKA (reference sequence).

The chain carries TRBV30 and TRBJ2-7; unclear D gene. Per the germline V gene, CDR1 is GTSNPN and CDR2 is SVGIG (reference sequence). The germline V and J ends were trimmed by 0 bases and 5 bases, with 2 bases remaining between them. CDR3 size: 10 residues. In DNA, the CDR3 is TGTGCCTGGAGTGTGAACGAGCAGTACTTC. Its translation: CAWSVNEQYF.

The CDR3 coding sequence is TGTGCCAGCAGCGCCAGGGACAGTGAAAAACTGTTTTTT. This sequence encodes CASSARDSEKLFF. The chain combines TRBV7-8 with TRBJ1-4, with TRBD1 matching 7 bases. CDR1 is SGHVS and CDR2 is FQNEAQ in the germline V gene. With V trimmed by 5 bases and J by 7 bases, 4 bases remained unmatched. This CDR3 is 13 amino acids long.

The CDR3 DNA sequence: TGTGCCAGCAGCCAAGATCGGGAGCGGGGTGAGCAGTTCTTC. Its translation: CASSQDRERGEQFF. The J gene is TRBJ2-1, the V gene TRBV4-2; 7 bases agree with TRBD2. The germline V gene has CDR1 LGHNA and CDR2 YNFKEQ. The CDR3 loop spans 14 amino acids. After removal of 0 bases from V and 9 bases from J, the junction contained 5 bases not matched to a gene.

The rearrangement uses TRBV6-5 and TRBJ1-2; D is unresolved. V was clipped by 8 bases and J by 7 bases, with 14 bases between them. Germline V gene data show CDR1 as MNHEY and CDR2 as SVGAGI. This CDR3 is 12 amino acids long. The CDR3 region is CASHGVIGGYTF. In nucleotides, the CDR3 is TGTGCCAGCCACGGGGTGATTGGTGGCTACACCTTC.

The CDR3 coding sequence is TGTGCCATCAGTGCCCCGGAGGGCTACACCTTGTCCTACGAGCAGTACTTC. Translating it yields CAISAPEGYTLSYEQYF. The chain couples TRBV10-3 to TRBJ2-7, with a tentative D call TRBD2 (6 bases). V lost 4 bases and J lost 1, with 20 bases in between. Germline V lookup: CDR1 ENHRY, CDR2 SYGVKD. The CDR3 spans 17 residues.

V is TRBV19 and J is TRBJ1-3; a weak D match, TRBD1 (5 bases). CDR1 and CDR2 from the germline V gene are LNHDA and SQIVND (reference sequence). The CDR3 contains 15 residues. Between the trimmed V and J ends, which lost 5 bases and 2 bases, there was a span of 13 bases. The CDR3 nucleotides are TGTGCCAGTAGTCACCAGGGATTTGCTGGAAACACCATATATTTT. This translates into CASSHQGFAGNTIYF. The full variable domain, with the rest looked up from reference TRBV19 and TRBJ1-3, is DGGITQSPKYLFRKEGQNVTLSCEQNLNHDAMYWYRQDPGQGLRLIYYSQIVNDFQKGDIAEGYSVSREKKESFPLTVTSAQKNPTAFYLCASSHQGFAGNTIYFGEGSWLTVV.

V usage is TRBV6-1 and J usage is TRBJ2-1; 8 bases are shared with TRBD1. This CDR3 has 16 residues. The germline CDR1 and CDR2 sequences are MNHNS and SASEGT. V was pared by 2 bases and J by 7 bases, with 10 bases of the junction left unmatched. The CDR3 loop is CASSEFMSGGENEQFF. CDR3 sequence (DNA): TGTGCCAGCAGTGAATTTATGTCAGGGGGCGAGAATGAGCAGTTCTTC.

This clone was observed a few times. The rearrangement uses TRBV4-3 and TRBJ2-1; a possible D gene is TRBD1 (5 bases). Trimming took 0 bases from V and 9 from J, leaving 21 bases between them. The CDR3 length is 17 residues. The V gene's germline CDR1 is LGHNA and CDR2 YSLEER. CDR3 residues: CASSQDVGRVAAGEQFF. CDR3 nucleotides: TGCGCCAGCAGCCAAGACGTGGGGCGCGTTGCGGCCGGTGAGCAGTTCTTC.

The chain carries TRBV6-1 and TRBJ1-1; D not certain. The germline V gene has CDR1 MNHNS and CDR2 SASEGT. This CDR3 comprises 12 residues. The ends were cut back, 2 bases at V and 7 bases at J, with 8 bases in the middle. This CDR3 reads CASSEIRYEAFF. The CDR3, as DNA: TGTGCCAGCAGTGAAATTCGGTATGAAGCTTTCTTT.

V and J are TRBV2 and TRBJ1-2; no reliable D call. Germline CDR1 SNHLY, CDR2 FYNNEI. Deletions cut 4 bases from V and 0 bases from J, with 15 bases between. The CDR3 is 16 amino acids. CDR3 nucleotides: TGTGCCAGCAGTGGGGTGGAGAATCAGGCTAACTATGGCTACACCTTC. Amino acid sequence: CASSGVENQANYGYTF.

The chain employs TRBV6-5 and TRBJ2-7; 10 nucleotides line up with TRBD2. The CDR3 is 15 amino acids. Looked up from germline, CDR1 is MNHEY and CDR2 is SVGAGI. The V segment lost 5 bases and the J segment 1 base; nucleotides outside the gene matches: 5. Written as DNA, the CDR3 is TGTGCCAGCAGTACACTAGCGGGAACGTCCTACGAGCAGTACTTC. Its protein product is CASSTLAGTSYEQYF.

J is TRBJ2-3 and V is TRBV5-5; D possibly corresponds to TRBD1 (6 bases). Germline CDR1 reads SGHKS; CDR2 reads YYEKEE (reference sequence). CDR3 length: 16 residues. Trimming stripped 4 bases from V and 2 bases from J, with 17 bases between. The CDR3, as DNA: TGTGCCAGCAGCCGGGGACAAGCATTTCTCACAGATACGCAGTATTTT. It is translated as CASSRGQAFLTDTQYF.

V usage is TRBV2 and J usage is TRBJ2-7; D remains unclear. Trimming left V 5 bases short and J 5 bases short, with 7 bases between. Germline loops: CDR1 SNHLY, CDR2 FYNNEI. The CDR3 extends over 11 amino acids. CDR3 sequence (DNA): TGTGCCAGCAGTTCTAACAACGAGCAGTACTTC. As protein: CASSSNNEQYF. Looking up the rest from reference TRBV2 and TRBJ2-7 gives the full variable domain: EPEVTQTPSHQVTQMGQEVILRCVPISNHLYFYWYRQILGQKVEFLVSFYNNEISEKSEIFDDQFSVERPDGSNFTLKIRSTKLEDSAMYFCASSSNNEQYFGPGTRLTVT.

The chain couples TRBV7-2 to TRBJ2-3; D perhaps matches TRBD2 (7 bases). The CDR3 loop spans 16 amino acids. Germline lookup yields CDR1 SGHTA and CDR2 FQGNSA. V was trimmed by 5 bases and J by 2 bases, leaving 17 bases between them. CDR3 bases: TGTGCCAGCAGCAAGGAGGGGGGGGTACACACAGATACGCAGTATTTT. Its translation is CASSKEGGVHTDTQYF. Together with reference TRBV7-2 and TRBJ2-3, the CDR3 gives the full variable domain: GAGVSQSPSNKVTEKGKDVELRCDPISGHTALYWYRQSLGQGLEFLIYFQGNSAPDKSGLPSDRFSAERTGGSVSTLTIQRTQQEDSAVYLCASSKEGGVHTDTQYFGPGTRLTVL.

The V gene is TRBV6-6, the J gene TRBJ2-7; 10 positions match TRBD1. This CDR3 contains 16 residues. The V gene end was trimmed by 2 bases and the J gene end by 2 bases; junction bases not matched to a gene: 6. Germline V CDR1 and CDR2: MNHNY, SVGAGI (reference sequence). The CDR3 reads CASSYPGQGITYEQYF. The DNA for the CDR3 is TGTGCCAGCAGTTACCCGGGACAGGGGATAACCTACGAGCAGTACTTC.